The 30 T cell receptor beta chains presented below share a single source sample, sequenced in a study of Graves' ophthalmopathy and Graves' hyperthyroidism. Amplified material comprised TCR beta CDR3 regions derived from RNA transcripts. HTBI primers primed a first-round RT-PCR, and a second-round multiplex PCR followed. TCRdb itself ran the multiplex PCR reads through MiXCR, one entry per CDR3 protein. The table has 220,000 or so distinct CDR3 sequences, about 22% seen once. Sequenced input: peripheral blood. The receptors shown here come from a woman aged 45-65 years with Graves' ophthalmopathy.

This clonotype was seen a few times. This chain uses TRBV14 with TRBJ2-5, with TRBD1 matching over 8 bases. J gave up 7 bases and V 3 bases, and 7 bases lay outside the gene matches. The CDR3 extends over 14 amino acids. Germline V CDR1 and CDR2: SGHDN, FVKESK. CDR3 sequence (DNA): TGTGCCAGCAGCCAGGGGACAGGCCCCATGACCCAGTACTTC. Protein sequence: CASSQGTGPMTQYF.

In its sample, this clonotype was seen a few times. V gene TRBV5-1 combines with J gene TRBJ2-5; D call uncertain. The ends were cut back, 4 bases at V and 1 base at J, with 14 bases in the middle. CDR3 length equals 15 residues. Per germline, CDR1 SGHRS and CDR2 YFSETQ. In nucleotides, the CDR3 is TGCGCCAGCAGCCGCCTCCGGGCAGTCCAAGAGACCCAGTACTTC. Translating it yields CASSRLRAVQETQYF.

This clonotype appeared many times. The chain recombines TRBV2 with TRBJ2-2; D is possibly TRBD1 or TRBD2 (6 bases each). CDR3 length equals 14 residues. V lost 5 bases and J lost 6, with 13 bases in between. Germline CDR1 is SNHLY and CDR2 is FYNNEI. CDR3 sequence: CASSLTGGSGELFF. The CDR3, as DNA: TGTGCCAGCAGTTTGACAGGAGGGTCCGGGGAGCTGTTTTTT.

In this sample, this clonotype turned up a few times. CDR3 nucleotides: TGTGCCAGCAGTTTTGGAGGCTCCCTCTACGAGCAGTACTTC. Translation gives CASSFGGSLYEQYF. V is TRBV28 and J is TRBJ2-7, with D possibly matching TRBD2 (5 bases). V lost 3 bases, J lost 3 bases, and 12 bases lay in between. The CDR3 loop spans 14 amino acids. Germline V gene sequence: CDR1 MDHEN, CDR2 SYDVKM.

This clonotype came up many times. The rearrangement uses TRBV11-2 and TRBJ1-3; TRBD1 aligns across 9 bases. The CDR3 is 17 residues long. V lost 5 bases and J lost 0; bases outside the gene matches: 8. In germline, CDR1 is SGHAT, CDR2 FQNNGV. Here the CDR3 reads CASSRDRGANSGNTIYF. The DNA for the CDR3 is TGTGCCAGCAGCCGAGACAGGGGGGCGAACTCTGGAAACACCATATATTTT.

This clonotype was observed at least ten times. The V gene is TRBV27, the J gene TRBJ2-7; 9 nucleotides align to TRBD1. Looked up from germline, CDR1 is MNHEY and CDR2 is SMNVEV (reference sequence). This CDR3 is built from 14 residues. Trimming cost V 8 bases and J 5 bases; bases outside gene matches: 10. The CDR3 bases are TGTGCCAGCCGGCCGGGACAGGGATCGGACGAGCAGTACTTC. Protein sequence: CASRPGQGSDEQYF.

The table lists this clonotype with many counts. The J gene is TRBJ2-1, the V gene TRBV6-2 or TRBV6-3; 8 bases line up with TRBD2. The trim removed 2 bases at V and 10 bases at J, leaving 10 bases unmatched. This CDR3 has 15 amino acids. Per germline, CDR1 MNHEY and CDR2 SVGEGT. The CDR3 region has the DNA TGTGCCAGCAGTTACGGTGCTAGCGGGTTGCCAGAGCAGTTCTTC. As protein: CASSYGASGLPEQFF.

This clonotype was detected many times. The rearrangement joins TRBV7-9 to TRBJ2-7; D gene ambiguous. Germline CDR1 SEHNR, CDR2 FQNEAQ (reference sequence). The ends were cut back, 1 base at V and 5 bases at J, with 12 bases in the middle. The CDR3 covers 14 residues. The CDR3 DNA reads TGTGCCAGCAGCTTAGTTCTAGATCAGGACGAGCAGTACTTC. This translates into CASSLVLDQDEQYF.

The V gene is TRBV6-5, the J gene TRBJ1-2, with TRBD1 as a possible D gene (6 bases). Between the trimmed V and J ends, which lost 2 bases and 0 bases, there was a span of 13 bases. Looked up from germline, CDR1 is MNHEY and CDR2 is SVGAGI. The CDR3 consists of 16 residues. CDR3 in DNA: TGTGCCAGCAGTTACCTGGACAGACCTACTAACTATGGCTACACCTTC. Translating gives CASSYLDRPTNYGYTF.

This chain connects TRBV3-1 to TRBJ1-3; D not certain. This CDR3 comprises 17 residues. Germline values: CDR1 LGHDT, CDR2 YNNKEL (reference sequence). V was trimmed by 4 bases and J by 4 bases, leaving 20 bases between them. CDR3 in amino acids: CASSRAPQASNGNTIYF. CDR3 coding DNA: TGTGCCAGCAGCCGGGCCCCGCAGGCCAGTAACGGAAACACCATATATTTT.

Ten or more counts support this clonotype. V gene TRBV19 combines with J gene TRBJ1-5, with D possibly matching TRBD1 (5 bases). The germline CDR1 and CDR2 sequences are LNHDA and SQIVND (reference sequence). This CDR3 is built from 14 residues. V lost 10 bases, J lost 0 bases, and 13 bases lay in between. The chain's CDR3 is CATKTVISNQPQHF. The CDR3 bases are TGTGCCACCAAGACAGTGATTAGCAATCAGCCCCAGCATTTT.

This chain links TRBV28 with TRBJ1-1, with 7 bases that match TRBD1. J gave up 11 bases and V 6 bases, and 12 bases lay outside the gene matches. The CDR3 covers 13 residues. Germline V CDR1 and CDR2: MDHEN, SYDVKM. The DNA of the CDR3 is TGTGCCAGCAGGGGGACAGAGGCAACAGGCGCTTTCTTT. Its translation is CASRGTEATGAFF.

This clonotype has at least ten counts. V gene TRBV27 combines with J gene TRBJ1-5, with TRBD1 as a possible D gene (5 bases). V was clipped by 5 bases and J by 6 bases, with 14 bases between them. Germline CDR1 is MNHEY and CDR2 is SMNVEV (reference sequence). The CDR3 spans 14 residues. CDR3: CASSVAGASQPQHF. The DNA for the CDR3 is TGTGCCAGCAGTGTCGCCGGGGCGAGTCAGCCCCAGCATTTT.

This clonotype was counted at least ten times. The V and J genes are TRBV27 and TRBJ2-5, with 7 bases that match TRBD1. The germline gives CDR1 MNHEY, CDR2 SMNVEV (reference sequence). This CDR3 region has 14 residues. Trimming took 2 bases from V and 1 from J; bases not matched to a gene: 1. The CDR3 spells CASSLRDSQETQYF. The CDR3 DNA reads as TGTGCCAGCAGTTTAAGGGACAGCCAAGAGACCCAGTACTTC.

This clonotype has at least ten counts. V and J are TRBV13 and TRBJ2-5; TRBD1 aligns across 11 bases. The V gene's germline CDR1 is PRHDT and CDR2 FYEKMQ (reference sequence). This CDR3 is 17 amino acids long. V gave up 6 bases and J gave up 5 bases; unmatched junction bases: 14. The DNA for the CDR3 is TGTGCCAGCAGTAACTCGGCCAACCGGGACAGGGGGGAGACCCAGTACTTC. As protein: CASSNSANRDRGETQYF.

This clonotype was recorded at least ten times. The V call is TRBV20-1, the J call TRBJ2-7; D may be TRBD1 (6 bases). CDR1 is DFQATT, CDR2 SNEGSKA, per germline (reference sequence). The V end lost 2 bases, the J end lost 3 bases, and 14 bases lay between the germline ends. The CDR3 consists of 14 residues. For the CDR3, the DNA is TGCAGTGCTAGACCGCTCAGGGACAACTACGAGCAGTACTTC. Amino acids: CSARPLRDNYEQYF.

The V gene is TRBV12-3 or TRBV12-4, the J gene TRBJ2-7, with a weak D call TRBD1 (6 bases). With 3 bases removed from V and 5 bases from J, the gap between germline ends came to 14 bases. The CDR3 is 14 residues long. CDR3 protein: CASSFYVRGHEQYF. In nucleotides, the CDR3 is TGTGCCAGCAGTTTTTATGTCAGGGGACACGAGCAGTACTTC.

This clonotype was seen many times. J is TRBJ2-3 and V is TRBV11-2; D is ambiguous. The V gene lost 9 bases and the J gene lost 0 bases, with 16 bases spanning the gap. Germline V gives CDR1 SGHAT, CDR2 FQNNGV. The CDR3 runs to 15 residues. In nucleotides, the CDR3 is TGTGCCAGTTCACTCCGGCGATCTAGCACAGATACGCAGTATTTT. Encoded protein: CASSLRRSSTDTQYF.

This chain connects TRBV6-4 to TRBJ1-3; tentative D call: TRBD1 (5 bases). V was clipped by 5 bases and J by 4 bases, with 12 bases between them. CDR3 size: 14 residues. Germline V gene data show CDR1 as MRHNA and CDR2 as SNTAGT. This CDR3 reads CASSFIGAGNTIYF. The CDR3 DNA reads as TGTGCCAGCAGTTTCATAGGGGCGGGAAACACCATATATTTT.

This clonotype has ten or more counts. This rearrangement joins TRBV29-1 to TRBJ2-1; D call uncertain. Germline CDR1 and CDR2: SQVTM and ANQGSEA. V dropped 6 bases and J dropped 10 bases, with 22 bases sitting between them. CDR3 size: 14 residues. This chain's CDR3 is CSVHPPGPSVEQFF. In DNA form, the CDR3 reads TGCAGCGTGCATCCCCCGGGTCCATCTGTCGAGCAGTTCTTC.

A few counts support this clonotype. The chain employs TRBV9 and TRBJ1-5; D is possibly TRBD1 (5 bases). Trimming cost V 3 bases and J 7 bases, with 14 bases left between them. Germline CDR1 and CDR2: SGDLS and YYNGEE. The CDR3 loop spans 14 amino acids. DNA for the CDR3: TGTGCCAGCAGCGACGGGGGTGGGGGGCAGCCCCAGCATTTT. Protein product: CASSDGGGGQPQHF.

This clonotype appeared many times. The gene calls are TRBV20-1 and TRBJ1-1; D gene ambiguous. Trimming took off 0 bases at V and 0 bases at J, with 11 bases between the two ends. The germline V gene encodes CDR1 DFQATT and CDR2 SNEGSKA (reference sequence). The CDR3 is made up of 15 amino acids. The chain's CDR3 is CSARDRRIMNTEAFF. The CDR3 nucleotides are TGCAGTGCTAGAGATCGGCGGATAATGAACACTGAAGCTTTCTTT.

The J gene is TRBJ1-5, the V gene TRBV27, with 8 bases aligning to TRBD1. The CDR3 covers 15 residues. CDR1 is MNHEY, CDR2 SMNVEV, per germline (reference sequence). Trimming removed 5 bases from V and 6 bases from J; junction bases left unmatched: 9. This chain's CDR3 is CASSTTGDPGQPQHF. The DNA of the CDR3 is TGTGCCAGCAGTACGACAGGGGATCCTGGTCAGCCCCAGCATTTT.

The V call is TRBV30, the J call TRBJ2-5, with D unresolved. Trimming took off 0 bases at V and 2 bases at J, with 7 bases between the two ends. From germline, CDR1 is GTSNPN and CDR2 SVGIG (reference sequence). The CDR3 spans 13 residues. CDR3: CAWSVRGQETQYF. As DNA, the CDR3 is TGTGCCTGGAGTGTACGAGGACAAGAGACCCAGTACTTC.

This clonotype was detected many times. The genes are TRBV12-3 or TRBV12-4 and TRBJ2-5, with a tentative D call TRBD2 (6 bases). This CDR3 is 15 amino acids long. V was trimmed by 5 bases and J by 4 bases, leaving 17 bases between them. The CDR3 protein is CASSPERLGLETQYF. In nucleotides, the CDR3 is TGTGCCAGCAGTCCTGAAAGGTTGGGACTAGAGACCCAGTACTTC.

This clonotype came up many times. The junction and the germline gene differ at one end; a read error may be behind it. The CDR3, as DNA: TGTGCCAGCAGTTTTCGGTACCACGAGACCCAGTACTTC. Protein sequence: CASSFRYHETQYF. The chain has TRBV27 and TRBJ2-5; D ambiguous. This CDR3 is 13 amino acids long. Germline CDR1 MNHEY, CDR2 SMNVEV (reference sequence).

This chain connects TRBV6-1 to TRBJ1-1, with D tentatively TRBD1 (6 bases). With 6 bases removed from V and 1 base from J, the gap between germline ends came to 15 bases. This CDR3 is built from 15 residues. CDR1 and CDR2 (germline): MNHNS, SASEGT. CDR3 loop: CASSRDDRPNTEAFF. CDR3 nucleotides: TGTGCCAGCAGCCGAGACGACAGGCCGAACACTGAAGCTTTCTTT.

This clonotype was counted ten times or more. The chain couples TRBV10-1 to TRBJ2-2; 7 bases are shared with TRBD2. V shed 2 bases and J 4 bases; nucleotides not matched to a gene: 4. CDR1 WNHNN and CDR2 SYGVQD come from the germline V gene (reference sequence). There are 15 residues in the CDR3. CDR3 residues: CASSERGDGTGELFF. In DNA, the CDR3 is TGCGCCAGCAGTGAGCGGGGGGACGGCACCGGGGAGCTGTTTTTT.

This clonotype has at least ten counts. This rearrangement joins TRBV6-2 or TRBV6-3 to TRBJ2-5; perhaps TRBD2 as D (6 bases). Germline CDR1 is MNHEY and CDR2 is SVGEGT. The CDR3 totals 14 residues. V gave up 6 bases and J gave up 1 base, with 12 bases separating them. For the CDR3, the DNA is TGTGCCAGCAGCCTCTTGGGAGGCCAAGAGACCCAGTACTTC. Protein: CASSLLGGQETQYF.

This clonotype appeared many times. The rearrangement links TRBV4-1 to TRBJ1-2; no clear D. V gave up 0 bases and J gave up 8 bases, with 4 bases separating them. The CDR3 is 11 residues long. The germline CDR1 and CDR2 sequences are MGHRA and YSYEKL. The CDR3: CASSQDLGYTF. The DNA of the CDR3 is TGCGCCAGCAGCCAAGATCTAGGCTACACCTTC.